One and the same sample provided the 30 T cell receptor beta chains below, sequenced in a study of T-cell memory formation after mild COVID-19. TCRdb fed the 5' RACE reads into MiXCR, producing one record per CDR3 protein. The data hold roughly 620,000 distinct CDR3 sequences, with around 17% observed a single time. Sequencing used PBMCs or a T cell subset sorted from them (not recorded which). The receptors were sampled from an adult woman who had mild COVID-19 (a few samples of this study predate the infection). Cell type and time point are not known.

The chain couples TRBV12-3 or TRBV12-4 to TRBJ2-7; D is unclear. This CDR3 contains 14 residues. Trimming removed 3 bases at V and 3 bases at J, with 12 bases between. CDR3 amino acids: CASSFTEDGYEQYF. In DNA form, the CDR3 reads TGTGCCAGCAGTTTTACAGAGGACGGCTACGAGCAGTACTTC.

The chain recombines TRBV12-3 or TRBV12-4 with TRBJ1-1, with 7 bases aligning to TRBD1. Germline trimming cut 3 bases from V and 1 base from J; bases unmatched to any gene: 2. The CDR3 is 14 amino acids. CDR3 in amino acids: CASSFGQANTEAFF. DNA of the CDR3: TGTGCCAGCAGTTTCGGACAGGCGAACACTGAAGCTTTCTTT.

This chain uses TRBV15 with TRBJ2-1, with 7 bases fitting TRBD1. Germline CDR1 LNHNV, CDR2 YYDKDF (reference sequence). Trimming at V came to 1 base and at J to 10 bases, leaving 4 bases not matched to a gene. The CDR3 contains 13 residues. CDR3 nucleotide sequence: TGTGCCACCAGCAGAGTGTGGGGACAGGAGCAGTTCTTC. Amino acid sequence: CATSRVWGQEQFF.

The chain is built from TRBV7-9 and TRBJ2-7, with 9 bases that match TRBD1. The germline V gene encodes CDR1 SEHNR and CDR2 FQNEAQ (reference sequence). J gave up 5 bases and V 5 bases, and 4 bases lay outside the gene matches. This CDR3 region has 13 residues. CDR3: CASSGRTGDEQYF. The CDR3 bases are TGTGCCAGCAGCGGGCGGACAGGGGACGAGCAGTACTTC.

This clonotype was detected only a few times. The chain has TRBV7-8 and TRBJ2-1; no clear D. V was cut by 6 bases and J by 2 bases, with 8 bases left in between. Germline V gene data show CDR1 as SGHVS and CDR2 as FQNEAQ. The CDR3 contains 13 residues. CDR3 protein: CASRHVTYNEQFF. CDR3 bases: TGTGCCAGCAGGCACGTTACCTACAATGAGCAGTTCTTC.

This clonotype showed up many times. The chain recombines TRBV7-2 with TRBJ2-5; 7 positions agree with TRBD2. The germline CDR1 and CDR2 sequences are SGHTA and FQGNSA. The CDR3 runs 15 residues. J gave up 4 bases and V 0 bases, and 5 bases lay outside the gene matches. CDR3 bases: TGTGCCAGCAGCTTAGCGGGCGGGAGAGGAGAGACCCAGTACTTC. Protein: CASSLAGGRGETQYF.

The gene calls are TRBV18 and TRBJ1-2; 7 nucleotides align to TRBD1. The germline CDR1 and CDR2 sequences are KGHSH and LQKENI. This CDR3 comprises 16 residues. V dropped 0 bases and J dropped 4; count of bases not matched to a gene: 8. CDR3 bases: TGTGCCAGCTCACCACCGTTGGGTACAGGGGCCTATGGCTACACCTTC. Its protein is CASSPPLGTGAYGYTF.

This clonotype was seen more than once but under ten times. In DNA form, the CDR3 reads TGTGCCACCAAGGTCCCCTCAACTAGCGGGAGCACAGATACGCAGTATTTT. Its translation is CATKVPSTSGSTDTQYF. The V call is TRBV25-1, the J call TRBJ2-3; 9 nucleotides agree with TRBD2. The ends lost 10 bases at V and 0 bases at J; junction bases unmatched: 14. This CDR3 is 17 amino acids long. In germline, CDR1 is MGHDK, CDR2 SYGVNS.

The sample holds a few counts of this clonotype. V and J are TRBV6-4 and TRBJ2-1, with 12 bases fitting TRBD2. CDR1 is MRHNA, CDR2 SNTAGT, per germline. V dropped 6 bases and J dropped 10; count of bases not matched to a gene: 4. The CDR3 consists of 13 residues. The CDR3 nucleotides read TGTGCCAGCAGCGCCGGGACTAGCGGGGAGCAGTTCTTC. Translated: CASSAGTSGEQFF.

This chain uses TRBV12-3 or TRBV12-4 with TRBJ2-7, with 12 bases matching TRBD2. Trimming cost V 5 bases and J 7 bases; bases outside gene matches: 6. This CDR3 has 14 residues. The CDR3 region has the DNA TGTGCCAGCAGTGCTAGCGGGAGGGTGAGGGAGCAGTACTTC. It translates to CASSASGRVREQYF.

This clonotype was counted at least ten times. This sequence joins TRBV5-1 and TRBJ1-1, with 7 positions matching TRBD1. The CDR3 length is 15 residues. From germline, CDR1 is SGHRS and CDR2 YFSETQ. The V segment lost 3 bases and the J segment 0 bases; nucleotides outside the gene matches: 5. CDR3 DNA: TGCGCCAGCAGCTCGGGACAGATCATGAACACTGAAGCTTTCTTT. Its translation: CASSSGQIMNTEAFF.

The chain is built from TRBV11-3 and TRBJ2-3; TRBD2 matches at 8 bases. CDR1 and CDR2 from the germline V gene are SGHNT and YENEEA. V lost 3 bases, J lost 4 bases, and 6 bases stayed unmatched. The CDR3 has 15 residues. CDR3 sequence (DNA): TGTGCCAGCAGCTTTGGCGGGAGGACGTCAGATACGCAGTATTTT. Protein: CASSFGGRTSDTQYF. Supplemented by reference TRBV11-3 and TRBJ2-3, the full variable domain reads EAGVVQSPRYKIIEKKQPVAFWCNPISGHNTLYWYLQNLGQGPELLIRYENEEAVDDSQLPKDRFSAERLKGVDSTLKIQPAELGDSAVYLCASSFGGRTSDTQYFGPGTRLTVL.

V gene TRBV7-2 combines with J gene TRBJ2-7; the D gene is possibly TRBD2 (5 bases). V gave up 5 bases and J gave up 6 bases, with 14 bases separating them. The CDR3 consists of 13 residues. Germline V gene data show CDR1 as SGHTA and CDR2 as FQGNSA. Here the CDR3 reads CASSLNRGSEQYF. The DNA of the CDR3 is TGTGCCAGCAGCCTAAATCGGGGTAGCGAGCAGTACTTC.

This chain uses TRBV27 with TRBJ2-3; D is unclear. The V gene's germline CDR1 is MNHEY and CDR2 SMNVEV (reference sequence). There are 14 residues in the CDR3. V was clipped by 5 bases and J by 0 bases, with 9 bases between them. In DNA, the CDR3 is TGTGCCAGCAGTAAACGGGCTAGCACAGATACGCAGTATTTT. Its protein product is CASSKRASTDTQYF.

The V gene is TRBV2, the J gene TRBJ2-3, with 7 bases aligning to TRBD1. Germline lookup yields CDR1 SNHLY and CDR2 FYNNEI. The CDR3 is made up of 13 amino acids. With V trimmed by 6 bases and J by 0 bases, 0 bases remained unmatched. For the CDR3, the DNA is TGTGCCAGCAGGGGACAGAGCACAGATACGCAGTATTTT. As protein: CASRGQSTDTQYF.

The rearrangement links TRBV15 to TRBJ2-7; D may be TRBD1 or TRBD2 (5 bases each). This CDR3 comprises 15 residues. CDR1 and CDR2 (germline): LNHNV, YYDKDF (reference sequence). V gave up 2 bases and J gave up 2 bases, with 13 bases separating them. CDR3 nucleotides: TGTGCCACCAGCAGACAATTTGGGACCGCCTACGAGCAGTACTTC. It translates to CATSRQFGTAYEQYF.

DNA for the CDR3: TGTGCCAGCAGTGATGCAGGCACAGATACGCAGTATTTT. It codes for CASSDAGTDTQYF. The chain carries TRBV2 and TRBJ2-3; D is uncertain. Deletions cut 3 bases from V and 1 base from J, with 5 bases between. Germline values: CDR1 SNHLY, CDR2 FYNNEI. The CDR3 runs to 13 residues.

This clonotype was observed a few times. The J gene is TRBJ2-7, the V gene TRBV18; no firm D call. V was clipped by 3 bases and J by 7 bases, with 13 bases between them. Germline V gene lookup returns CDR1 KGHSH and CDR2 LQKENI. This CDR3 is 13 amino acids long. The CDR3 loop reads CASSPPLLGEQYF. The CDR3 coding sequence is TGTGCCAGCTCACCGCCCTTGTTGGGAGAGCAGTACTTC.

The rearrangement links TRBV20-1 to TRBJ2-3, with TRBD2 matching 7 bases. This CDR3 has 13 residues. The germline V gene has CDR1 DFQATT and CDR2 SNEGSKA (reference sequence). V lost 6 bases and J lost 4; bases outside the gene matches: 7. DNA for the CDR3: TGCAGTGCCCGATTCACTAGCGCAGATACGCAGTATTTT. Its protein product is CSARFTSADTQYF.

This clonotype was seen a few times. The V gene is TRBV25-1, the J gene TRBJ2-7; TRBD1 might be the D (5 bases). The CDR3 consists of 13 residues. From germline, CDR1 is MGHDK and CDR2 SYGVNS. Trimming took 8 bases from V and 6 from J, leaving 17 bases between them. CDR3 loop: CASGHQGLGEQYF. The CDR3 DNA reads TGTGCCAGCGGTCACCAGGGTTTAGGCGAGCAGTACTTC.

This clonotype turned up a few times. This chain links TRBV18 with TRBJ2-3, with 8 positions matching TRBD1. After removal of 3 bases from V and 6 bases from J, the junction contained 2 bases not matched to a gene. This CDR3 is built from 13 residues. Germline loops: CDR1 KGHSH, CDR2 LQKENI. The CDR3 reads CASSPRQGDTQYF. The CDR3 coding sequence is TGTGCCAGCTCACCTCGACAGGGGGATACGCAGTATTTT.

V usage is TRBV12-3 or TRBV12-4 and J usage is TRBJ2-1; 14 bases match TRBD2. This CDR3 has 16 residues. Unmatched junction bases numbered 7, after V lost 5 bases and J lost 7 bases. The CDR3 region has the DNA TGTGCCAGCAGTAACTCCGGGACTAGCGGGAGTAATGAGCAGTTCTTC. This gives the protein CASSNSGTSGSNEQFF.

A few counts support this clonotype. The chain carries TRBV10-3 and TRBJ2-7; 9 bases fit TRBD2. Germline V gives CDR1 ENHRY, CDR2 SYGVKD. After removal of 3 bases from V and 1 base from J, the junction contained 1 base not matched to a gene. This CDR3 has 14 residues. The CDR3 sequence is CAISETSGSYEQYF. The DNA of the CDR3 is TGTGCCATCAGTGAAACTAGCGGGTCCTACGAGCAGTACTTC.

This clonotype turned up a few times. The chain couples TRBV4-1 to TRBJ2-5; possibly TRBD1 for D (6 bases). Germline loops: CDR1 MGHRA, CDR2 YSYEKL. The CDR3 has 14 residues. Deletions cut 4 bases from V and 1 base from J, with 10 bases between. CDR3 coding DNA: TGCGCCAGCAGCCCCGGGGACATCCAAGAGACCCAGTACTTC. It yields the protein CASSPGDIQETQYF.

This clonotype has just a few counts. Here the CDR3 reads CASSPGLAGGWYEQYF. Here the CDR3 DNA reads TGTGCCAGCAGTCCGGGACTAGCGGGAGGCTGGTACGAGCAGTACTTC. The chain combines TRBV2 with TRBJ2-7; 15 bases are shared with TRBD2. There are 16 residues in the CDR3. V lost 5 bases to trimming and J lost 4 bases; unmatched junction nucleotides: 6. The germline CDR1 and CDR2 sequences are SNHLY and FYNNEI.

The chain employs TRBV19 and TRBJ2-7; 10 positions match TRBD2. Germline values: CDR1 LNHDA, CDR2 SQIVND (reference sequence). This CDR3 has 15 residues. Trimming removed 5 bases from V and 5 bases from J; junction bases left unmatched: 9. In nucleotides, the CDR3 is TGTGCCAGTAGTGCCTCTAGCGGGGGCGAGGACGAGCAGTACTTC. Translating gives CASSASSGGEDEQYF.

This chain joins TRBV6-2 or TRBV6-3 and TRBJ1-5, with 8 bases that match TRBD1. Germline assignment: CDR1 MNHEY and CDR2 SVGEGT. Trimming removed 6 bases from V and 2 bases from J; junction bases left unmatched: 3. The CDR3 has 14 residues. Written as DNA, the CDR3 is TGTGCCAGCAGACCAGGGGGCCGCAATCAGCCCCAGCATTTT. Its protein is CASRPGGRNQPQHF.

The chain is built from TRBV23-1 and TRBJ2-1; 9 nucleotides line up with TRBD2. TRBV23-1 is placed among ORFs of uncertain function. With V trimmed by 4 bases and J by 5 bases, 12 bases remained unmatched. The CDR3 length is 17 residues. DNA for the CDR3: TGCGCCAGCAGTCGTGGAGTAGCGGGAGTTCCCGACAATGAGCAGTTCTTC. It yields the protein CASSRGVAGVPDNEQFF.

Worth noting for this clonotype: This may stem from a read error, because a much larger clone lies one nucleotide away. The chain combines TRBV5-5 with TRBJ2-3; D is uncertain. This CDR3 region has 15 residues. Germline CDR1 and CDR2: SGHKS and YYEKEE (reference sequence). The CDR3 DNA reads as TGTGCCAGCAGCTTGGGTACATCCCGCACAGATAAGCAGTATTTT. Protein: CASSLGTSRTDKQYF.

The chain recombines TRBV12-3 or TRBV12-4 with TRBJ2-6; D unclear. The CDR3 contains 18 residues. The V and J ends lost 3 bases and 0 bases respectively, with 15 bases between them. CDR3 bases: TGTGCCAGCAGTTTGTTAGTACTCCCGAGCTCTGGGGCCAACGTCCTGACTTTC. Its translation is CASSLLVLPSSGANVLTF.